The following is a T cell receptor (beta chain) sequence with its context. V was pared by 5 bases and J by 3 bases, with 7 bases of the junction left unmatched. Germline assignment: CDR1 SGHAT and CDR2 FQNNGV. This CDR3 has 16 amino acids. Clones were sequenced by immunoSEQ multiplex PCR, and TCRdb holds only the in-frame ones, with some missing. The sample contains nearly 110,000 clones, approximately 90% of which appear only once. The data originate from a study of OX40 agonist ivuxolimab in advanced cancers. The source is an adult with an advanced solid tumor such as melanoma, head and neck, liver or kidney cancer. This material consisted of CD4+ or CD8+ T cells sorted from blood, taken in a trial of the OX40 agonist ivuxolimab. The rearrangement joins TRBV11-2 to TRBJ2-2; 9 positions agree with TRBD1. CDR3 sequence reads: CASSGTGGAYTGELFF. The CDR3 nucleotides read TGTGCCAGCAGCGGTACAGGGGGCGCGTACACCGGGGAGCTGTTTTTT.